The present T cell receptor beta chain was sequenced within a study of blood T cell repertoires in COVID-19. Study information: T cells, B-cell-depleted T cells, or PBMCs supplied cDNA or gDNA.

Per the study methods: Reference gene primer amplification in the assay estimated nucleated cell counts. Assay: immunoSEQ multiplex PCR; the TCRdb copy retains only in-frame clones and omits some. V and J calls and clone size come straight from that table; D and trimming were deduced from the DNA. The sample lists 300,000 to 400,000 clones, roughly 85% occurring once. The germline V and J ends were trimmed by 5 bases and 5 bases, with 12 bases remaining between them. In germline, CDR1 is SGHVS, CDR2 FQNEAQ. The length of the CDR3 is 13 residues. Living in under 30 US areas, the participants were between roughly 18 and 89 years of age. In assigning cohorts, the study relied on participant-reported clinical history.

This TCR derives from a woman between 35 and 50 years old with acute COVID-19. The genes are TRBV7-8 and TRBJ2-5; D uncertain. Sequenced input: PBMCs or T cells enriched from blood (not recorded which). CDR3 sequence: CASSPHEEETQYF. CDR3 nucleotides: TGTGCCAGCAGCCCCCACGAGGAGGAGACCCAGTACTTC.